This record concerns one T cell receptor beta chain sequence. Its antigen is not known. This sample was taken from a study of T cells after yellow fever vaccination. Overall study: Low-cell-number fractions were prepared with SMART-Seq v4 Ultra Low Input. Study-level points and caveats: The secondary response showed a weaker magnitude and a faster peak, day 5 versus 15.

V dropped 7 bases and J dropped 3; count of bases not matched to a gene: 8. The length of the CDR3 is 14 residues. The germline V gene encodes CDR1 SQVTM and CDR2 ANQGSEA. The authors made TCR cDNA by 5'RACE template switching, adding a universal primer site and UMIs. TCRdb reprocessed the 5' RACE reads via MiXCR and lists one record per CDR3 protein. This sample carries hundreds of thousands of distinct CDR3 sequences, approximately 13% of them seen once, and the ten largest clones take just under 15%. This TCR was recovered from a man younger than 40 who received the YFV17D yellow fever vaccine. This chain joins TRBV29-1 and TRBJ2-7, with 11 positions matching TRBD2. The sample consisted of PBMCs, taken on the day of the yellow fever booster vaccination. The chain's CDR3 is CSATRGLAVYEQYF. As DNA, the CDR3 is TGCAGCGCTACCCGGGGACTAGCGGTCTACGAGCAGTACTTC.